The source of this T cell receptor beta chain is a study of OX40 agonist ivuxolimab in advanced cancers. The CDR3 covers 16 residues. Germline assignment: CDR1 SGHVS and CDR2 FQNEAQ. V lost 1 base to trimming and J lost 4 bases; unmatched junction nucleotides: 8. Assay used: immunoSEQ multiplex PCR; TCRdb lists only in-frame clones, some missing. The data show tens of thousands of clones, roughly 83% seen once. This specimen consisted of CD4+ or CD8+ T cells sorted from blood, obtained in a trial of the OX40 agonist ivuxolimab. The chain joins TRBV7-8 to TRBJ2-5, with 8 positions matching TRBD1. The TCR comes from an adult with an advanced solid tumor such as melanoma, head and neck, liver or kidney cancer. CDR3 sequence (DNA): TGTGCCAGCAGCTTAGAAACTCAGGGGGCGGGAGAGACCCAGTACTTC. This gives the protein CASSLETQGAGETQYF.